Listed below are T cell receptor beta chains from one sample, sequenced in a study of follicular helper T cells after annual influenza vaccination. The data were produced by immunoSEQ multiplex PCR, yet TCRdb's version contains in-frame clones alone and is incomplete. The sample has about 5,600 clones, 84% seen once; the top ten hold approximately 2.5%. The input for sequencing was CXCR5+ CD38- circulating T follicular helper cells from blood, taken 7 days after influenza vaccination. The receptor set was obtained from an adult who received the influenza vaccine. The CDR3 runs from the conserved cysteine through the conserved F or W. Each record gives: V gene, D gene, J gene, CDR3 protein. D genes are given only for firm matches.

>TRBV7-9|.|TRBJ1-1
CASGDSGNGGEAFF
>TRBV20-1|.|TRBJ2-7
CSARDQDEQYF
>TRBV19|.|TRBJ1-1
CASIPRGNRRTEAFF
>TRBV10-1|.|TRBJ2-5
CASSRNTQETQYF
>TRBV5-6|TRBD1|TRBJ2-6
CASSKQGALSGANVLTF
>TRBV5-5|.|TRBJ1-4
CASSLDRSATNEKLFF
>TRBV5-4|TRBD1|TRBJ1-2
CASSTETGGDYGYTF
>TRBV7-8|.|TRBJ1-1
CASSLNDRLGDTEAFF
>TRBV19|TRBD2|TRBJ2-1
CASSFAGVGNEQFF
>TRBV7-3|TRBD1|TRBJ2-5
CASSWGTGGGETQYF
>TRBV7-2|.|TRBJ2-6
CASSLVAGQGANVLTF
>TRBV6-5|.|TRBJ2-1
CASTPSPNNEQFF
>TRBV11-3|TRBD2|TRBJ2-3
CASSLGTSGGIDTQYF
>TRBV7-2|TRBD2|TRBJ2-3
CASSLTVAGGADTQYF
>TRBV7-2|.|TRBJ2-3
CASSQSGDGTDTQYF
>TRBV6-4|TRBD2|TRBJ2-7
CASKPSGTSVSYEQYF
>TRBV5-1|.|TRBJ2-3
CATQSGPGTDTQYF
>TRBV7-2|.|TRBJ2-6
CASSPGGGDPTGANVLTF
>TRBV5-5|TRBD1|TRBJ1-5
CASSLVTGDQPQHF
>TRBV7-2|.|TRBJ2-1
CASSLGLDSYNEQFF
>TRBV6-5|TRBD2|TRBJ2-2
CASRPSGSGTGELFF
>TRBV19|TRBD1|TRBJ2-3
CASSPPRQGAKVDTQYF
>TRBV6-5|TRBD1|TRBJ1-1
CASSPRGQLNTEAFF
>TRBV4-3|.|TRBJ1-3
CASSQDLAGSSGNTIYF
>TRBV11-2|.|TRBJ1-1
CASSLGAETQAFF
>TRBV15|TRBD1|TRBJ2-3
CATSRGQGADTQYF
>TRBV11-1|TRBD1|TRBJ2-3
CASSSKDRGRSDTQYF
>TRBV10-1|TRBD1|TRBJ2-7
CASSKQGFDEQYF
>TRBV10-3|.|TRBJ1-2
CAISDSTGYGYGYTF
>TRBV19|TRBD1|TRBJ1-4
CASRMTGDATNEKLFF
>TRBV28|TRBD1|TRBJ1-2
CASSLGDRGRGYTF
>TRBV6-4|TRBD1|TRBJ1-1
CASSDNRGRAFF
>TRBV19|TRBD1|TRBJ1-2
CASRTGYYGYTF